The 22 T cell receptor beta chains presented below share a single source sample, sequenced in a study of CD8 T cells in Susac syndrome (dated by TCRdb to about 2019). Libraries were made using the immunoSEQ multiplex PCR assay. RNA was extracted using the RNeasy kit, and 0.5 to 1 microgram was reverse transcribed with random hexamers. The public reads were reprocessed in TCRdb via fastp at Q25 and MiXCR, keeping in-frame beta chains. For every CDR3 protein sequence, its rows merge into one entry that carries the most common genes and DNA. The sample table lists 180,000 or so distinct CDR3 sequences, about 95% of them with a count of one. 0.099% of the sample is in the top ten clones. Sequencing was carried out using CD4+ T cells from PBMCs. These receptors all come from a human donor with Susac syndrome.

The chain joins TRBV30 to TRBJ2-7; TRBD2 aligns across 8 bases. CDR1 and CDR2 from the germline V gene are GTSNPN and SVGIG (reference sequence). Unmatched junction bases numbered 5, after V lost 0 bases and J lost 1 base. This CDR3 has 15 amino acids. CDR3 nucleotides: TGTGCCTGGAGTGTTGGTCTAGCGGGTTCCTACGAGCAGTACTTC. Its protein is CAWSVGLAGSYEQYF.

This sequence joins TRBV7-9 and TRBJ2-5; 8 nucleotides align to TRBD1. Germline values: CDR1 SEHNR, CDR2 FQNEAQ (reference sequence). This CDR3 is 17 amino acids long. Trimming at V came to 5 bases and at J to 4 bases, leaving 15 bases not matched to a gene. CDR3 bases: TGTGCCAGCAGCCGCCCCAAACAGGGGGTCATAATAGAGACCCAGTACTTC. Protein: CASSRPKQGVIIETQYF.

The rearrangement uses TRBV24-1 and TRBJ2-5, with 7 bases that match TRBD1. The CDR3 covers 16 residues. Germline CDR1 and CDR2: KGHDR and SFDVKD. With V trimmed by 1 base and J by 5 bases, 9 bases remained unmatched. The CDR3, as DNA: TGTGCCACCAGTGATTTTGGCCGACAGGGCCAGGAGACCCAGTACTTC. It translates to CATSDFGRQGQETQYF.

The V call is TRBV18, the J call TRBJ2-5; no reliable D call. The CDR3 length is 14 residues. V lost 0 bases and J 2 bases, leaving 7 bases between the germline ends. From germline, CDR1 is KGHSH and CDR2 LQKENI. In DNA form, the CDR3 reads TGTGCCAGCTCACCACCGGCCCCTCAAGAGACCCAGTACTTC. Protein product: CASSPPAPQETQYF.

The J gene is TRBJ1-2, the V gene TRBV3-1, with D tentatively TRBD1 (5 bases). Germline CDR1 reads LGHDT; CDR2 reads YNNKEL (reference sequence). The CDR3 runs 15 residues. Trimming stripped 0 bases from V and 2 bases from J, with 10 bases between. CDR3 loop: CASSQDGDGNYGYTF. The CDR3 nucleotides are TGTGCCAGCAGCCAAGACGGGGACGGGAACTATGGCTACACCTTC.

This chain links TRBV6-6 with TRBJ1-6; D call uncertain. The CDR3 totals 14 residues. CDR1 MNHNY and CDR2 SVGAGI come from the germline V gene (reference sequence). Trimming cost V 2 bases and J 7 bases, with 9 bases left between them. The chain's CDR3 is CASSYGPANSPLHF. The CDR3 region has the DNA TGTGCCAGCAGTTACGGACCCGCAAATTCACCCCTCCACTTT.

This clonotype was recorded once. The chain recombines TRBV18 with TRBJ2-1, with D possibly TRBD1 on 6 matching bases. V lost 10 bases, J lost 0 bases, and 13 bases lay in between. This CDR3 is built from 14 residues. Germline CDR1 reads KGHSH; CDR2 reads LQKENI. The CDR3, as DNA: TGTGCCACCTCCCGGGACAACTCCTACAATGAGCAGTTCTTC. Amino acids: CATSRDNSYNEQFF.

This chain links TRBV30 with TRBJ1-2; D is uncertain. This CDR3 is 12 amino acids long. CDR1 is GTSNPN and CDR2 is SVGIG in the germline V gene (reference sequence). Trimming removed 5 bases from V and 4 bases from J, with 11 bases in between. The CDR3 sequence is CAWAIWGYGYTF. The CDR3 bases are TGTGCCTGGGCCATTTGGGGCTATGGCTACACCTTC.

CDR3 DNA sequence: TGCGCCAGCAGCCAGGAAGGGACGCAGAACACCGGGGAGCTGTTTTTT. The encoded protein is CASSQEGTQNTGELFF. V is TRBV4-1 and J is TRBJ2-2, with D perhaps given as TRBD1 or TRBD2 (5 bases each). V dropped 3 bases and J dropped 1 base, with 12 bases sitting between them. Germline V lookup: CDR1 MGHRA, CDR2 YSYEKL. The CDR3 covers 16 residues.

The V call is TRBV7-9, the J call TRBJ2-7; D not resolved. This CDR3 is built from 14 residues. Trimming shortened V by 0 bases and J by 2 bases, and 8 bases separated the two germline ends. CDR1 is SEHNR and CDR2 is FQNEAQ in the germline V gene (reference sequence). CDR3 DNA: TGTGCCAGCAGCTTAGCGGGTGTAGCCTACGAGCAGTACTTC. Encoded protein: CASSLAGVAYEQYF.

This clonotype was counted a single time. The chain employs TRBV6-5 and TRBJ2-5; 9 bases agree with TRBD1. This CDR3 is built from 14 residues. Per the germline V gene, CDR1 is MNHEY and CDR2 is SVGAGI. J was trimmed by 5 bases and V by 7 bases; bases with no gene match: 8. DNA for the CDR3: TGTGCCAGCATTCCGGGACAGGGTTGGGAGACCCAGTACTTC. Encoded protein: CASIPGQGWETQYF.

The chain recombines TRBV28 with TRBJ2-3; D is unresolved. Looked up from germline, CDR1 is MDHEN and CDR2 is SYDVKM. CDR3 length: 14 residues. Trimming left V 6 bases short and J 4 bases short, with 14 bases between. CDR3 amino acids: CASRLRPLSDTQYF. CDR3 DNA sequence: TGTGCCAGCAGACTAAGGCCCCTCTCAGATACGCAGTATTTT.

The J gene is TRBJ2-5, the V gene TRBV2; D unclear. This CDR3 contains 12 residues. The V end lost 2 bases, the J end lost 4 bases, and 5 bases lay between the germline ends. Germline V lookup: CDR1 SNHLY, CDR2 FYNNEI. The DNA for the CDR3 is TGTGCCAGCAGTGAATTGCGAGAGACCCAGTACTTC. Residues: CASSELRETQYF.

The chain uses TRBV21-1 and TRBJ2-7. TRBV21-1 constitutes a pseudogene. The CDR3 sequence is 23 residues long. The CDR3 region is CASKMAVNPFWVRPHSSSYEQYF. The CDR3 DNA is TGTGCCAGCAAAATGGCGGTTAATCCCTTTTGGGTTAGACCTCACTCAAGCTCCTACGAGCAGTACTTC.

The chain couples TRBV20-1 to TRBJ1-6; D is possibly TRBD1 (6 bases). Trimming stripped 5 bases from V and 10 bases from J, with 15 bases between. The CDR3 extends over 13 amino acids. Germline values: CDR1 DFQATT, CDR2 SNEGSKA (reference sequence). CDR3 nucleotides: TGCAGTGCTCGGAAGACAGGCGGCTCACCCCTCCACTTT. Residues: CSARKTGGSPLHF.

This clonotype has just one count. This rearrangement joins TRBV18 to TRBJ1-1; 9 positions agree with TRBD1. CDR3 length equals 15 residues. V shed 3 bases, J shed 4 bases, and the junction held 6 bases outside the gene matches. Per the germline V gene, CDR1 is KGHSH and CDR2 is LQKENI. CDR3 region: CASSPTGTGTTEAFF. In DNA form, the CDR3 reads TGTGCCAGCTCACCGACCGGGACAGGGACCACTGAAGCTTTCTTT.

The chain combines TRBV4-2 with TRBJ2-2; TRBD2 agrees at 12 bases. Trimming at V came to 1 base and at J to 8 bases, leaving 5 bases not matched to a gene. Germline V gives CDR1 LGHNA, CDR2 YNFKEQ. The CDR3 covers 16 residues. The CDR3 reads CASSQGLAGESGELFF. CDR3 DNA: TGTGCCAGCAGCCAAGGACTAGCGGGAGAGTCAGGGGAGCTGTTTTTT.

The V and J genes are TRBV23-1 and TRBJ2-1; TRBD1 agrees at 7 bases. TRBV23-1 is reported as an ORF; its role is uncertain. J was trimmed by 7 bases and V by 2 bases; bases with no gene match: 5. The CDR3 contains 14 residues. The CDR3 loop reads CASSQDRVWNEQFF. Written as DNA, the CDR3 is TGCGCCAGCAGTCAAGACAGGGTGTGGAATGAGCAGTTCTTC.

The rearrangement joins TRBV2 to TRBJ1-2, with 7 nucleotides matching TRBD1. V was clipped by 3 bases and J by 4 bases; unmatched bases: 5. Looked up from germline, CDR1 is SNHLY and CDR2 is FYNNEI. This CDR3 has 14 residues. The CDR3 sequence: CASSERGLLYGYTF. The CDR3 nucleotides read TGTGCCAGCAGTGAGAGGGGGCTGCTCTATGGCTACACCTTC.

The chain employs TRBV20-1 and TRBJ2-3; 12 bases are shared with TRBD2. Losses at the gene ends were 6 bases for V and 7 bases for J; bases not matched to a gene: 11. The germline V gene encodes CDR1 DFQATT and CDR2 SNEGSKA (reference sequence). The length of the CDR3 is 15 residues. CDR3 coding DNA: TGCAGTGCGAAGACTAGCGGGAGAATGTGGAATACGCAGTATTTT. This gives the protein CSAKTSGRMWNTQYF.

The chain joins TRBV2 to TRBJ2-2, with TRBD1 as a possible D gene (6 bases). CDR1 and CDR2 from the germline V gene are SNHLY and FYNNEI. V was pared by 5 bases and J by 3 bases, with 13 bases between. This CDR3 is built from 15 residues. CDR3 residues: CASSRDKPDTGELFF. Here the CDR3 DNA reads TGTGCCAGCAGTCGGGACAAACCTGACACCGGGGAGCTGTTTTTT.

The V and J genes are TRBV20-1 and TRBJ2-3; 14 bases align to TRBD2. The J segment lost 4 bases and the V segment lost 5 bases, leaving 5 bases of the junction unmatched. This CDR3 region has 15 residues. Germline lookup yields CDR1 DFQATT and CDR2 SNEGSKA (reference sequence). For the CDR3, the DNA is TGCAGTGCTCCCGGGACTAGCGGGAGTTCAGATACGCAGTATTTT. This gives the protein CSAPGTSGSSDTQYF.